These 9 T cell receptor beta chains originate from one sample sequenced in a study of T cells in Graves' hyperthyroidism and ophthalmopathy. TCR beta CDR3 region amplification was performed from RNA transcripts. The HTBI primer set was used in a first-round RT-PCR of the TCR CDR3. TCRdb re-called the multiplex PCR reads through MiXCR, storing one row per CDR3 protein. In the table there are fewer than 350,000 distinct CDR3 sequences, about 16% of which are singletons. Sequenced sample: blood. The receptors derive from a woman aged 45-59 years with Graves' hyperthyroidism that later progressed to Graves' ophthalmopathy.

This clonotype occurred a few times. The V and J genes are TRBV29-1 and TRBJ1-2, with D perhaps matching TRBD1 (6 bases). Germline V gene lookup returns CDR1 SQVTM and CDR2 ANQGSEA. The CDR3 runs to 12 residues. The germline V and J ends were trimmed by 7 bases and 5 bases, with 14 bases remaining between them. CDR3 bases: TGCAGCGCCACCGGGCAGGGGTATGGCTACACCTTC. This encodes CSATGQGYGYTF.

At least ten counts were recorded for this clonotype. The CDR3 DNA is TGTGCCAGCAGTGAATCTCGAACTACTGAGCAGTTCTTC. It codes for CASSESRTTEQFF. V is TRBV2 and J is TRBJ2-1; D gene unclear. Germline V lookup: CDR1 SNHLY, CDR2 FYNNEI. The CDR3 is 13 amino acids. Trimming left V 2 bases short and J 9 bases short, with 11 bases between.

This clonotype was observed a handful of times. This sequence may be a read error, since a much larger clone differs from it by one base. This sequence joins TRBV9 and TRBJ1-6; maybe TRBD1 (5 bases). This CDR3 is 15 amino acids long. Germline V gives CDR1 SGDLS, CDR2 YYNGEE. The CDR3 nucleotides read TGTGCCAGCAGCGTACGCGGGACGGCGAATTTACCCCTCCACTTT. As protein: CASSVRGTANLPLHF.

The J gene is TRBJ2-7, the V gene TRBV19; no clear D. There are 14 residues in the CDR3. V lost 8 bases and J 0 bases, leaving 14 bases between the germline ends. Germline V gives CDR1 LNHDA, CDR2 SQIVND (reference sequence). CDR3 nucleotide sequence: TGTGCCAGTCAACCGGGCTTAAGCTCCTACGAGCAGTACTTC. Translated, it gives CASQPGLSSYEQYF.

In this sample, this clonotype turned up many times. J is TRBJ2-6 and V is TRBV27; no definite D call. CDR1 and CDR2 from the germline V gene are MNHEY and SMNVEV (reference sequence). This CDR3 is built from 16 residues. Between the trimmed V and J ends, which lost 5 bases and 2 bases, there was a span of 13 bases. As DNA, the CDR3 is TGTGCCAGCAGTCCACGGACGGTCCCTGGGGCCAACGTCCTGACTTTC. It yields the protein CASSPRTVPGANVLTF.

This clonotype was counted ten times or more. The chain uses TRBV20-1 and TRBJ2-7, with 9 positions matching TRBD2. Germline CDR1 and CDR2: DFQATT and SNEGSKA (reference sequence). The V segment lost 7 bases and the J segment 4 bases; nucleotides outside the gene matches: 11. The CDR3 is made up of 14 amino acids. The CDR3 loop is CSGPPRLAGYEQYF. The CDR3 DNA follows: TGCAGTGGCCCTCCAAGGCTAGCGGGGTACGAGCAGTACTTC.

This clonotype was recorded at least ten times. The chain carries TRBV28 and TRBJ1-4; D gene unclear. Between the trimmed V and J ends, which lost 5 bases and 2 bases, there was a span of 12 bases. Germline values: CDR1 MDHEN, CDR2 SYDVKM. This CDR3 contains 15 residues. For the CDR3, the DNA is TGTGCCAGCAGTCCCGGCGGGTTTACTAATGAAAAACTGTTTTTT. It yields the protein CASSPGGFTNEKLFF.

This clonotype was detected a few times. The chain joins TRBV28 to TRBJ2-2, with TRBD1 identical over 9 bases. Per the germline V gene, CDR1 is MDHEN and CDR2 is SYDVKM. The CDR3 spans 16 residues. With 2 bases clipped from V and 6 bases from J, the junction kept 7 bases outside the gene matches. The CDR3 sequence is CASSLPRTGGPGELFF. The CDR3 DNA sequence: TGTGCCAGCAGTTTACCCCGTACAGGGGGCCCCGGGGAGCTGTTTTTT.

This clonotype was detected ten times or more. This chain links TRBV20-1 with TRBJ2-7, with TRBD2 matching 7 bases. Germline V gives CDR1 DFQATT, CDR2 SNEGSKA (reference sequence). The CDR3 extends over 15 amino acids. V lost 0 bases and J lost 0; bases outside the gene matches: 5. The CDR3 loop is CSARDPRGSSYEQYF. CDR3 DNA sequence: TGCAGTGCTAGAGATCCCCGCGGGAGCTCCTACGAGCAGTACTTC.